The TCR beta chain under discussion was sequenced for a study of shared clonotypes between healthy human individuals (dated by TCRdb to 2019 to 2021). About the study as a whole: The cohort comprised two women and a few men aged 18 to 49 years. For each donor, CD4 naive and CD4 memory were each given three plates, CD8 naive was given two plates, and CD8 memory was given one plate. The study deeply sequenced blood TCR repertoires of five healthy adults to estimate repertoire size and the extent of clonotype sharing between individuals. To increase sequencing depth and limit assay-specific biases, TCR repertoire library preparation and sequencing were carried out by different laboratories using diverse techniques. Per donor, leukapheresis produced somewhere between about 0.9 and 10 billion PBMCs.

For this clone: Its recognized antigen is unknown. Per-base quality was not reported, and no clone a single base away is much larger than it.

TCR CDR3 regions were amplified from genomic DNA by multiplex PCR using the deep immunoSEQ assay. For each cell subset, the extracted genomic DNA was distributed evenly across all wells of several immunoSEQ 96-well plates, and each plate served as one replicate. For sorted subsets, 200 ng of genomic DNA, equivalent to around 29,000 T cell genomes, went into each replicate PCR. Purified libraries were quantified with a Qubit 3.0 fluorometer, sized on a Bioanalyzer 2100, and re-quantified with the KAPA Library Quantification kit. Every immunoSEQ 96-well plate was sequenced on a dedicated single-read 150-cycle Illumina NextSeq 550 flow cell. The paper's data handling went like this. Because the immunoSEQ output held only junctional sequences and lacked quality scores, the filtering could not match the filtering applied to full-length reads. To assign V/J genes and CDR3, sequences were annotated using PyIR, a Python wrapper for IgBLAST v1.9, with IMGT germline references. Reads were removed for weak V/J assignments (E-value above 1e-6), missing CDR3, stop codons, out-of-frame junctions, or ambiguous translated residues. V3J clonotypes were defined as sequences sharing the same inferred V gene, J gene, and CDR3 amino acid sequence. To compute the percentage overlap between repertoires, the number of shared unique clonotypes was divided by the size of the smaller repertoire. Repertoire richness was assessed with RTK rarefaction, the Chao1 estimator, and Recon v2.1 estimates of unobserved clonotypes. For all TCRbeta clonotypes obtained by the gDNA method from a few donors, generation probabilities were computed with OLGA. TCRdb holds this immuneACCESS table with in-frame rearrangements only. Some clones are missing; in checked studies, unresolved V genes explain under half, and the rest has no known cause. From that table come the V and J calls and clone size; the DNA was used to work out D and trimming. Here the sample has 850,000 to 1,100,000 clones; approximately 80% occur a single time. The ten largest account for 0.89% of the sample.

V loses 9 bases, J loses 5 bases, and the germline ends lie 17 bases apart. CDR1 is given as ENHRY and CDR2 as SYGVKD, both from the germline V gene. Reading from cysteine to phenylalanine, the CDR3 counts 13 amino acids. Only the CDR3 portion is preserved as DNA: 39 bases, with reading frame beginning at the first base. Healthy HIV-negative adults with no recently reported acute infections or vaccinations were included as donors. All donors were Caucasian adults living in Nashville, Tennessee, USA. CD4+ T cells were enriched through magnetic negative selection, after which naive cells were positively selected on CD45RA and the remaining negative fraction served as the memory subset. Blood was obtained by leukapheresis, after which PBMCs were separated by Ficoll-Histopaque density gradient centrifugation and cryopreserved in liquid nitrogen vapor phase. Analytical flow cytometry was used to check the purity and quantity of each magnetically sorted T cell population. Genomic DNA was isolated from each sorted fraction and quantified by UV absorbance on a Nanodrop 2000c.

Summary of the overall study and its limitations: Sampling was limited to blood, and TCR repertoires in tissue likely differ from TCR repertoires in blood. Incomplete sequencing was indicated by rarefaction of sorted-subset datasets, despite the large sequencing depth. Roughly 5.2% of naive CD4, 3.5% of naive CD8, 2% to 2.5% of memory CD4, and 0.4% of memory CD8 clonotypes were shared across a few donors. Because the study included only a small number of donors, the genetic and exposure-history diversity represented was limited. Compared with non-shared clonotypes, clonotypes shared by all four sorted-subset donors had higher generation probabilities. Pairwise subsampling led to the expectation that sequencing depth would affect the degree of clonotype sharing among donors. Larger estimated clonotype richness was generally found for naive subsets than for memory subsets.

The clonotype was recovered from a man aged 18 to 30 in good health. Some clones in this sample may be carry-over from other donors' samples. In this chain, TRBV10-3 is recombined with TRBJ2-7; a tentative D call is TRBD1 (6 bases match). The sequencing input was memory CD4+ T cells from PBMCs. The label giving this sample's cell subset or site can be read as: CD45RA-negative fraction. The DNA sequence follows: TGTGCCATTAAAAACCAGGGGACCGACGAGCAGTACTTC. Translated, this is CAIKNQGTDEQYF.